The 8 T cell receptor beta chains given below trace back to one sample, sequenced in a study of regulatory T cells in long-lasting Graves disease. Time point defined: persistent/refractory GD, antithyroid drugs over 5 years with positive TRAb. PBMC RNA served as the TCR library source. Libraries of TCR beta came from iRepertoire HTBI primers plus Arm-PCR of CDR3 regions. TCRdb re-called the multiplex PCR reads through MiXCR, storing one row per CDR3 protein. The table includes under 450,000 distinct CDR3 sequences, around a quarter detected once. The sequencing used peripheral blood mononuclear cells (PBMCs), collected when the disease was refractory, from a patient treated with antithyroid drugs. Receptor source: a female donor with Graves disease.

This chain uses TRBV6-9 with TRBJ1-2; perhaps TRBD1 as D (5 bases). V shed 1 base and J shed 4 bases, with 13 bases lying between them. CDR1 and CDR2 from the germline V gene are MNHGY and SVAAGI. The CDR3 is 15 amino acids. The CDR3 protein is CASSYFPGTSYGYTF. In DNA, the CDR3 is TGTGCCAGCAGTTATTTTCCAGGGACCTCCTATGGCTACACCTTC.

This clonotype was detected only a few times. The V call is TRBV6-2 or TRBV6-3, the J call TRBJ2-7; tentatively, D is TRBD1 (6 bases). Germline assignment: CDR1 MNHEY and CDR2 SVGEGT. Trimming took 0 bases from V and 6 from J, leaving 12 bases between them. There are 14 residues in the CDR3. The CDR3 DNA is TGTGCCAGCAGTTACTCGATGGGGGCCCCCGAGCAGTACTTC. Its translation is CASSYSMGAPEQYF.

This chain uses TRBV12-3 or TRBV12-4 with TRBJ2-1, with 8 bases matching TRBD2. Trimming at V came to 6 bases and at J to 3 bases, leaving 7 bases not matched to a gene. This CDR3 spans 15 amino acids. The CDR3 bases are TGTGCCAGCAGCCCATCAAGCGGGAGCTACAATGAGCAGTTCTTC. Residues: CASSPSSGSYNEQFF.

This clonotype was detected ten times or more. This rearrangement joins TRBV2 to TRBJ1-5; no firm D call. CDR1 and CDR2 (germline): SNHLY, FYNNEI. The CDR3 is made up of 12 amino acids. Trimming left V 8 bases short and J 3 bases short, with 8 bases between. CDR3 amino acids: CASGQFNQPQHF. CDR3 DNA: TGTGCCAGCGGGCAGTTCAATCAGCCCCAGCATTTT. Full variable domain (outside the CDR3, taken from reference TRBV2 and TRBJ1-5): EPEVTQTPSHQVTQMGQEVILRCVPISNHLYFYWYRQILGQKVEFLVSFYNNEISEKSEIFDDQFSVERPDGSNFTLKIRSTKLEDSAMYFCASGQFNQPQHFGDGTRLSIL.

This clonotype was picked up a small number of times. CDR3 loop: CASSLQLWRTTGEQYF. CDR3 DNA: TGTGCCAGCAGCTTGCAGCTCTGGCGAACGACGGGGGAGCAGTACTTC. The chain recombines TRBV11-2 with TRBJ2-7; maybe TRBD2 (5 bases). The CDR3 has 16 amino acids. V gave up 3 bases and J gave up 7 bases, with 22 bases separating them. CDR1 and CDR2 from the germline V gene are SGHAT and FQNNGV.

Many counts were recorded for this clonotype. The CDR3 spells CASSGYGYTF. CDR3 nucleotide sequence: TGTGCCAGCAGTGGATATGGCTACACCTTC. The V call is TRBV6-1, the J call TRBJ1-2; D unresolved. The germline gives CDR1 MNHNS, CDR2 SASEGT. V gave up 4 bases and J gave up 5 bases, with 2 bases separating them. CDR3 size: 10 residues.

The V and J genes are TRBV20-1 and TRBJ2-7; either TRBD1 or TRBD2 may supply D (5 bases each). This CDR3 has 13 residues. V shed 3 bases and J shed 1 base, with 10 bases lying between them. The germline CDR1 and CDR2 sequences are DFQATT and SNEGSKA (reference sequence). In DNA form, the CDR3 reads TGCAGTGCTAGGGGGGAGAAGTCCTACGAGCAGTACTTC. Its protein is CSARGEKSYEQYF.

This clonotype was detected only a few times. J is TRBJ1-6 and V is TRBV3-1; tentatively, D is TRBD1 (6 bases). This CDR3 is built from 13 residues. Germline CDR1 is LGHDT and CDR2 is YNNKEL (reference sequence). Trimming shortened V by 4 bases and J by 9 bases, and 10 bases separated the two germline ends. The CDR3: CASSPTGSSPLHF. The CDR3 bases are TGTGCCAGCAGCCCTACAGGGAGTTCACCCCTCCACTTT.